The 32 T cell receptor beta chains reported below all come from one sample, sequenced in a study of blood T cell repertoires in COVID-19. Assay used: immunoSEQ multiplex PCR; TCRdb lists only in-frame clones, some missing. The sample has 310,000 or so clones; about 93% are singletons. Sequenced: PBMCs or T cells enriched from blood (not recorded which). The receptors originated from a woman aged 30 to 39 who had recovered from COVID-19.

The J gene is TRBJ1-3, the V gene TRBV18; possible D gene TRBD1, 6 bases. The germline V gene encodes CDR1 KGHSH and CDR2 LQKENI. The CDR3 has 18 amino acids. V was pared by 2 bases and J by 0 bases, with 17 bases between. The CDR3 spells CASSPRLGAEHSGNTIYF. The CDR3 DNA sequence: TGTGCCAGCTCACCAAGATTGGGGGCCGAACACTCTGGAAACACCATATATTTT.

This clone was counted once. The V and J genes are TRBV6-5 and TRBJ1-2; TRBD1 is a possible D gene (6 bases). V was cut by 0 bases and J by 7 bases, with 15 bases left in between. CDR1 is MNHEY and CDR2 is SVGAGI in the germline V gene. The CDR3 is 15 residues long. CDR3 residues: CASSYSTTGGRGYTF. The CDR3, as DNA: TGTGCCAGCAGTTACTCGACTACGGGGGGGCGTGGCTACACCTTC.

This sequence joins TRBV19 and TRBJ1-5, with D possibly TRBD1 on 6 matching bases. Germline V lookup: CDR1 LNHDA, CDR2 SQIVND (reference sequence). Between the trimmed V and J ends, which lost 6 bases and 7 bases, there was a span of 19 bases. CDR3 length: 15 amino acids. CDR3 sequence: CASSVTGFGGQPQHF. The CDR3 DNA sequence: TGTGCCAGTAGCGTAACAGGGTTCGGAGGCCAGCCCCAGCATTTT.

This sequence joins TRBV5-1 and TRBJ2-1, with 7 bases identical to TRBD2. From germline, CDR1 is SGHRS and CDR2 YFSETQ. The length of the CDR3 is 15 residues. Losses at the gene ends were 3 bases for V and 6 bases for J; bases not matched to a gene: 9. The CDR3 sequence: CASSSPVREVNEQFF. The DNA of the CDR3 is TGCGCCAGCAGCTCCCCGGTTCGGGAGGTCAATGAGCAGTTCTTC. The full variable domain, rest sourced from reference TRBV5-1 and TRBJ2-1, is KAGVTQTPRYLIKTRGQQVTLSCSPISGHRSVSWYQQTPGQGLQFLFEYFSETQRNKGNFPGRFSGRQFSNSRSEMNVSTLELGDSALYLCASSSPVREVNEQFFGPGTRLTVL.

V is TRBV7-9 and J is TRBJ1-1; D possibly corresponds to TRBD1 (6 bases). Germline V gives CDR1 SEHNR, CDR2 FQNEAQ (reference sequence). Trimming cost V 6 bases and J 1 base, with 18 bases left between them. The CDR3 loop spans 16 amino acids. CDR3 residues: CASRYREVGENTEAFF. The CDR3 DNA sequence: TGTGCCAGCAGATACAGGGAAGTAGGCGAGAACACTGAAGCTTTCTTT.

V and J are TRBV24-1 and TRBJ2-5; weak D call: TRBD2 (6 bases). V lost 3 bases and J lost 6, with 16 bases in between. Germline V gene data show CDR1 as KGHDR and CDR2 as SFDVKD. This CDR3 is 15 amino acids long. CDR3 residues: CATSDRGSGIKTQYF. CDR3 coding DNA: TGTGCCACCAGTGATCGTGGTAGCGGAATAAAGACCCAGTACTTC.

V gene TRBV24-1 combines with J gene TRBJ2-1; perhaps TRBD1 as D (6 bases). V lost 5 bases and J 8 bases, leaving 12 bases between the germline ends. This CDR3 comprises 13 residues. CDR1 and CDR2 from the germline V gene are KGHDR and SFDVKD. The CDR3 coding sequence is TGTGCCACCAGTGGTCAGGGGAACGATGAGCAGTTCTTC. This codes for CATSGQGNDEQFF.

The chain's CDR3 is CASSRTTEQTQYF. Written as DNA, the CDR3 is TGTGCCAGCAGCCGGACAACTGAACAGACCCAGTACTTC. The chain employs TRBV27 and TRBJ2-5; maybe TRBD1 (5 bases). The CDR3 sequence is 13 residues long. V dropped 6 bases and J dropped 6 bases, with 14 bases sitting between them. Germline assignment: CDR1 MNHEY and CDR2 SMNVEV (reference sequence).

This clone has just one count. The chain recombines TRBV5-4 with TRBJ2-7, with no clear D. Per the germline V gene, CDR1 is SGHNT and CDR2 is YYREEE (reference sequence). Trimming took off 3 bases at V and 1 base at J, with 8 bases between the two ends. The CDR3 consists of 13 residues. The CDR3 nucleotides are TGTGCCAGCAGCTCGACTGGTTCCTACGAGCAGTACTTC. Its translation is CASSSTGSYEQYF.

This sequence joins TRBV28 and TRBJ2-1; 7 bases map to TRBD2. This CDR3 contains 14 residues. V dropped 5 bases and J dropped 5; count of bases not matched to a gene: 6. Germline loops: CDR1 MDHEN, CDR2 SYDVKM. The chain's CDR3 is CASSGGDHNNEQFF. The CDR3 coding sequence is TGTGCCAGCAGTGGGGGGGACCATAACAATGAGCAGTTCTTC.

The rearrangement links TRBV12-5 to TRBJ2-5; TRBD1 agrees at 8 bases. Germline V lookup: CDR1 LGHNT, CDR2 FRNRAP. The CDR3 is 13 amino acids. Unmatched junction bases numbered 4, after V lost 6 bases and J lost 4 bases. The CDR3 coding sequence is TGTGCTAGTGGACCTGACAGGGGAGAGACCCAGTACTTC. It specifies CASGPDRGETQYF.

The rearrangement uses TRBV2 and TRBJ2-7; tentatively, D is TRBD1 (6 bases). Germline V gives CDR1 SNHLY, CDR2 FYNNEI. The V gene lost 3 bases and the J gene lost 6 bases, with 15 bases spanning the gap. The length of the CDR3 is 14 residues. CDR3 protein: CASSETGRGREQYF. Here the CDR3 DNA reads TGTGCCAGCAGTGAGACAGGCAGGGGCCGCGAGCAGTACTTC.

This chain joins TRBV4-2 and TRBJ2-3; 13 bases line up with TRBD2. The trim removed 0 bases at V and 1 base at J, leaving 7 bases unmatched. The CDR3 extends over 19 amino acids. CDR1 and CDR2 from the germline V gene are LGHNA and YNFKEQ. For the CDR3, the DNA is TGTGCCAGCAGCCAAGACTGGACTAGCGGGAGAGGAGGCACAGATACGCAGTATTTT. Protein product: CASSQDWTSGRGGTDTQYF.

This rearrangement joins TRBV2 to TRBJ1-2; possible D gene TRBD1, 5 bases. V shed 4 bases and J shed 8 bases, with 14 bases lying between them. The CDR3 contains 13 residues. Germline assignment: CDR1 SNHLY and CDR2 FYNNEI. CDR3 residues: CASSGQGSPGYTF. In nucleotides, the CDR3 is TGTGCCAGCAGTGGTCAGGGTTCCCCCGGCTACACCTTC.

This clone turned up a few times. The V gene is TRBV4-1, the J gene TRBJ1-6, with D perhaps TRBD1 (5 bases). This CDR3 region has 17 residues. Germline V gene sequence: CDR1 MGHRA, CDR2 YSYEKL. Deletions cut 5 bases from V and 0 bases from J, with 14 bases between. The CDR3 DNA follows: TGCGCCAGCAGCTTGGACACCCTGAGCTCCTATAATTCACCCCTCCACTTT. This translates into CASSLDTLSSYNSPLHF.

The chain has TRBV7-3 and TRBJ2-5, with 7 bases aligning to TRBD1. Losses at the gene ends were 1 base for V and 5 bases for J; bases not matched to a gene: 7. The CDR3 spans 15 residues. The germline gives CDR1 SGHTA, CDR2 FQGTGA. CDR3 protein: CASSLKGGQRETQYF. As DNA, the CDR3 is TGTGCCAGCAGCTTAAAAGGGGGACAGCGGGAGACCCAGTACTTC.

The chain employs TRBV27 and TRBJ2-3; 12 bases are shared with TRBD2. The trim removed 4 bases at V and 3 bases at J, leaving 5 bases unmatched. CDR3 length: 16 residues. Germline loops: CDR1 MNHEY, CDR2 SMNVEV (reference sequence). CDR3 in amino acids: CASSSKTSGRTDTQYF. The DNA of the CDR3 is TGTGCCAGCAGTTCCAAGACTAGCGGGAGAACAGATACGCAGTATTTT.

CDR3 coding DNA: TGTGCCAGCTCACCTGGACTAGCGGCGAACACCGGGGAGCTGTTTTTT. It codes for CASSPGLAANTGELFF. The chain is built from TRBV18 and TRBJ2-2; 10 bases align to TRBD2. Losses at the gene ends were 3 bases for V and 0 bases for J; bases not matched to a gene: 1. Germline CDR1 and CDR2: KGHSH and LQKENI. CDR3 size: 16 residues.

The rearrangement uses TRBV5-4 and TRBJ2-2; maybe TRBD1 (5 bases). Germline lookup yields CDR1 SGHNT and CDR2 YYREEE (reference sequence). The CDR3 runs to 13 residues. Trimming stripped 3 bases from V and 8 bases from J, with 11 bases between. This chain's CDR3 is CASSSVGAGELFF. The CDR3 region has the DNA TGTGCCAGCAGCTCTGTAGGGGCGGGGGAGCTGTTTTTT.

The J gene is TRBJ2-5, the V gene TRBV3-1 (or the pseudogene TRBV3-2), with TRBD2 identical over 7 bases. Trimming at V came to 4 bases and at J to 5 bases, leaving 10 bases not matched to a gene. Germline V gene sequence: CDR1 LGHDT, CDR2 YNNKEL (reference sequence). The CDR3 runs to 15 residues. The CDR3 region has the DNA TGTGCCAGCAGCCTCTGGGGAGGGCCTGGGGAGACCCAGTACTTC. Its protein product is CASSLWGGPGETQYF.

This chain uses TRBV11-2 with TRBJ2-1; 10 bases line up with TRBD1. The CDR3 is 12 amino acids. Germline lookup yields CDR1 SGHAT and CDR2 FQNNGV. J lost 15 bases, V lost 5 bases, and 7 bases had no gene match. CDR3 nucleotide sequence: TGTGCCAGCAGCCCCTCCGACAGGGGGCGGTTCTTC. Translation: CASSPSDRGRFF.

CDR3 sequence: CATSDVDRDGYTF. CDR3 nucleotide sequence: TGTGCCACCAGTGATGTGGACAGGGACGGCTACACCTTC. The gene calls are TRBV24-1 and TRBJ1-2; 8 nucleotides match TRBD1. This CDR3 spans 13 amino acids. Germline CDR1 is KGHDR and CDR2 is SFDVKD. The J segment lost 8 bases and the V segment lost 3 bases, leaving 4 bases of the junction unmatched.

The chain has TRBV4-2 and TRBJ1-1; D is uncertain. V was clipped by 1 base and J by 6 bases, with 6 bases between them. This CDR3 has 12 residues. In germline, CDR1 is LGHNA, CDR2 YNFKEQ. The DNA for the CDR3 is TGTGCCAGCAGCCAAGGGCCCCCTGAAGCTTTCTTT. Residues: CASSQGPPEAFF.

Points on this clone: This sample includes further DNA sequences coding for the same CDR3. CDR3 protein: CAWGRQGSSYEQYF. The CDR3 nucleotides read TGTGCCTGGGGCAGACAGGGCTCTTCCTACGAGCAGTACTTC. This sequence joins TRBV30 and TRBJ2-7; 7 bases line up with TRBD1. The germline V gene encodes CDR1 GTSNPN and CDR2 SVGIG (reference sequence). The CDR3 is 14 amino acids. Losses at the gene ends were 5 bases for V and 1 base for J; bases not matched to a gene: 8.

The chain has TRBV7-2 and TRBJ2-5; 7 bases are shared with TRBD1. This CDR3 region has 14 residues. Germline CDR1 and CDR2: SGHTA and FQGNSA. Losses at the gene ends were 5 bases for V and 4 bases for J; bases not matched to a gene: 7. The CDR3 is CASSPQTGRETQYF. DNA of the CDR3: TGTGCCAGCAGCCCGCAGACAGGGAGAGAGACCCAGTACTTC. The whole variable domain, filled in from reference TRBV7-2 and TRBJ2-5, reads GAGVSQSPSNKVTEKGKDVELRCDPISGHTALYWYRQSLGQGLEFLIYFQGNSAPDKSGLPSDRFSAERTGGSVSTLTIQRTQQEDSAVYLCASSPQTGRETQYFGPGTRLLVL.

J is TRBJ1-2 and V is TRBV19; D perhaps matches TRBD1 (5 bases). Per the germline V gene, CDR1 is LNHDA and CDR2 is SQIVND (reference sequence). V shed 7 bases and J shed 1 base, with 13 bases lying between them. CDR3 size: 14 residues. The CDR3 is CASTTGEHNYGYTF. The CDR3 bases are TGTGCCAGTACCACGGGGGAGCATAACTATGGCTACACCTTC.

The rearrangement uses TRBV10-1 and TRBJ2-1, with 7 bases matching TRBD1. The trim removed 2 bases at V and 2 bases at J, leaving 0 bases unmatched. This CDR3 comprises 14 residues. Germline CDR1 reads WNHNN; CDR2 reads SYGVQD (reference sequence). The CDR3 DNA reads TGCGCCAGCAGTGAGGACAGGGCCTACAATGAGCAGTTCTTC. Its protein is CASSEDRAYNEQFF.

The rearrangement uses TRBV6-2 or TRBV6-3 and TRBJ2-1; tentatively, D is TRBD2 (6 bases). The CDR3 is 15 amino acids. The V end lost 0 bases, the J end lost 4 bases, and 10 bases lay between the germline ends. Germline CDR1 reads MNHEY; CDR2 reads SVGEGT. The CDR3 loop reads CASSYSRGLYNEQFF. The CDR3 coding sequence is TGTGCCAGCAGTTACTCGAGGGGACTTTACAATGAGCAGTTCTTC.

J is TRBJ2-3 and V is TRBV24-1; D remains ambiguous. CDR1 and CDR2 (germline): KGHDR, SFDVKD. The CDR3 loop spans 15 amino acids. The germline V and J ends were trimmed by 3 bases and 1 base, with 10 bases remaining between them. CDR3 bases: TGTGCCACCAGTGATCCCGTGCAGGGCACAGATACGCAGTATTTT. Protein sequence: CATSDPVQGTDTQYF.

The CDR3 DNA is TGTGCCAGCAGTTTATTAGCGGGAGTGGTTGGGCAGTTCTTC. Translation gives CASSLLAGVVGQFF. V and J are TRBV28 and TRBJ2-1; TRBD2 matches 9 bases. Losses at the gene ends were 1 base for V and 12 bases for J; bases not matched to a gene: 7. The CDR3 loop spans 14 amino acids. Germline lookup yields CDR1 MDHEN and CDR2 SYDVKM.

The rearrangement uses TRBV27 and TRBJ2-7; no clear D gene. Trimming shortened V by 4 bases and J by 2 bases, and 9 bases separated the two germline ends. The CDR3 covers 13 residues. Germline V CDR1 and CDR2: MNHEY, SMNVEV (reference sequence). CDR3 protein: CASSSVNTYEQYF. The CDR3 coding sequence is TGTGCCAGCAGTTCAGTAAATACCTACGAGCAGTACTTC.

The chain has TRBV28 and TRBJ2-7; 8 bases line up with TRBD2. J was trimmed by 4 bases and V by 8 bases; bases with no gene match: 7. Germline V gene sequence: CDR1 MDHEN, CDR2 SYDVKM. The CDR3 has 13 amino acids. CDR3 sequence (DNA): TGTGCCAGCGGCAGGCCGGGGGGGTACGAGCAGTACTTC. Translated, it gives CASGRPGGYEQYF.